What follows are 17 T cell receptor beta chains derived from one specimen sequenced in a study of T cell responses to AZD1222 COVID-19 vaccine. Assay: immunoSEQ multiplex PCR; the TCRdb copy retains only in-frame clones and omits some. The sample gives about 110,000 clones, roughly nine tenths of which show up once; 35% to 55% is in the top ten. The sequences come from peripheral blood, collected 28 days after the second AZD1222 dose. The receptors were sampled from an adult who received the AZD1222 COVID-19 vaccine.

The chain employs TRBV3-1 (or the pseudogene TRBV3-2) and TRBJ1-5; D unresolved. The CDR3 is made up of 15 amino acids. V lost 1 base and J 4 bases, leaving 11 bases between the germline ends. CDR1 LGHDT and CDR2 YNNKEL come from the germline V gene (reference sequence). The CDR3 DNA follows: TGTGCCAGCAGCCAAGTCATCGGGGAAAATCAGCCCCAGCATTTT. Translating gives CASSQVIGENQPQHF.

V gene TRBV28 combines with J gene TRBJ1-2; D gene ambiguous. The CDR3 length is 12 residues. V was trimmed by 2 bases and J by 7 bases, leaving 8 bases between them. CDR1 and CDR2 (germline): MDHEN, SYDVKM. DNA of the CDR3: TGTGCCAGCAGTTTAATGGGGTTTGGCTACACCTTC. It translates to CASSLMGFGYTF.

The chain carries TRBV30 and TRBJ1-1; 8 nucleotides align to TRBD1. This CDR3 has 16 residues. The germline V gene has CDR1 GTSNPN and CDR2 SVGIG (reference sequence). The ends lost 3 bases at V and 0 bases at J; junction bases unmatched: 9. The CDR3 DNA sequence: TGTGCCTGGAGCACGGGACAGGAGGTGATGAACACTGAAGCTTTCTTT. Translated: CAWSTGQEVMNTEAFF.

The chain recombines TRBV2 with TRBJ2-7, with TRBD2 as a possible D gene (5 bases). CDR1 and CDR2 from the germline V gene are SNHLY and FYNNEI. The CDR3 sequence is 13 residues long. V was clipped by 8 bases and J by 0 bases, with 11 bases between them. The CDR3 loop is CASGAESSYEQYF. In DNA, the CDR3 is TGTGCCAGCGGAGCGGAGTCCTCCTACGAGCAGTACTTC.

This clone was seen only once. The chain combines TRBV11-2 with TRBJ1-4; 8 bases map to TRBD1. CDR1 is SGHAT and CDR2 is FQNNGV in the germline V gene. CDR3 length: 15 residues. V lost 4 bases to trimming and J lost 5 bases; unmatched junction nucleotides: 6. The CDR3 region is CASSSTRGPNEKLFF. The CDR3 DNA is TGTGCCAGCAGCTCCACCAGGGGGCCGAATGAAAAACTGTTTTTT.

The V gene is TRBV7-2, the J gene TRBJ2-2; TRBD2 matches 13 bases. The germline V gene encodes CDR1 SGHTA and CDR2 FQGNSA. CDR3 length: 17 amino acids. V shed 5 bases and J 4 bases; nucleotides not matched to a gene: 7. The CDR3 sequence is CASSLWTSGRSTGELFF. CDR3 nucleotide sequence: TGTGCCAGCAGCCTCTGGACTAGCGGGAGAAGCACCGGGGAGCTGTTTTTT.

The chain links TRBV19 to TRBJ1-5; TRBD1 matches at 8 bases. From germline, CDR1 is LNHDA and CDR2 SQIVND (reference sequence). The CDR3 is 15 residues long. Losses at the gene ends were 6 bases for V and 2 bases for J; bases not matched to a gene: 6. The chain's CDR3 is CASSPGGRGNQPQHF. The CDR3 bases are TGTGCCAGTAGCCCAGGGGGCCGGGGCAATCAGCCCCAGCATTTT.

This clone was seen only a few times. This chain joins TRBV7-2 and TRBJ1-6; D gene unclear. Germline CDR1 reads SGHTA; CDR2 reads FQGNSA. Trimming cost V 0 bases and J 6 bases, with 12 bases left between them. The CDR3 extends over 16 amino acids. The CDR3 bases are TGTGCCAGCAGCTTAGCTGGCAGTCTTCTTAATTCACCCCTCCACTTT. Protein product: CASSLAGSLLNSPLHF.

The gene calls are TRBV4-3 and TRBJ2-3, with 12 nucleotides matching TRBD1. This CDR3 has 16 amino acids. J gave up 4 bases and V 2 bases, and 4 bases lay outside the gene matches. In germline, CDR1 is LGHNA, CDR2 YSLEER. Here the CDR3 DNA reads TGCGCCAGCAGCCAATGGGACAGGGGGCCCGCAGATACGCAGTATTTT. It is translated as CASSQWDRGPADTQYF.

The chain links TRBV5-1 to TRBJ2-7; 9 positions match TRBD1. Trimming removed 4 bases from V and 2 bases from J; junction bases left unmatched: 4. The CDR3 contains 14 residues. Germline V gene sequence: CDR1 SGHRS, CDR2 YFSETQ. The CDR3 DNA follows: TGCGCCAGCAGCGAGGGACAGGGCACCTACGAGCAGTACTTC. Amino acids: CASSEGQGTYEQYF.

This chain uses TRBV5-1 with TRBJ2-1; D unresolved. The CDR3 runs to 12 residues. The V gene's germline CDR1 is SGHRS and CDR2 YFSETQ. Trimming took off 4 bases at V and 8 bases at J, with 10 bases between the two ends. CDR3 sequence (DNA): TGCGCCAGCAGCCGGCCTACGGATGAGCAGTTCTTC. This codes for CASSRPTDEQFF.

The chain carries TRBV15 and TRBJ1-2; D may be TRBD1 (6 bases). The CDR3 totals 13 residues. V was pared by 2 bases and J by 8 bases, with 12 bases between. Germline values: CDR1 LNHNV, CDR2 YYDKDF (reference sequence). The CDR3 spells CATSRPQGRGYTF. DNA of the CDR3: TGTGCCACCAGCAGACCACAGGGAAGAGGCTACACCTTC.

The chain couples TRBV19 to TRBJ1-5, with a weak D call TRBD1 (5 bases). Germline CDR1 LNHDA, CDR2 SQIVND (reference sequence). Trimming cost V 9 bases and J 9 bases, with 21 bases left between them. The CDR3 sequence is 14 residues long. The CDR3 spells CASAGLEGYGPQHF. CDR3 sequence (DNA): TGTGCCAGCGCGGGACTCGAGGGGTATGGGCCCCAGCATTTT.

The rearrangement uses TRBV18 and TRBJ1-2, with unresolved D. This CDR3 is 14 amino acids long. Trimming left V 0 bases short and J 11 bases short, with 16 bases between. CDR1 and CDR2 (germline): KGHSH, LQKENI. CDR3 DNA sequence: TGTGCCAGCTCACCACCGGTGACACCAGTGGGATACACCTTC. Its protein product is CASSPPVTPVGYTF.

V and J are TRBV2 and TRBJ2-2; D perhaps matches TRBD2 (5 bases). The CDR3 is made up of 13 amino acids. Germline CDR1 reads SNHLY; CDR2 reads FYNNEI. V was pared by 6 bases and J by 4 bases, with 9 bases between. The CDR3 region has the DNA TGTGCCAGCAGAACTAGTAGCACCGGGGAGCTGTTTTTT. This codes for CASRTSSTGELFF.

The DNA of the CDR3 is TGTGCCACCAGCAGGCAACCCTTCGGACTAGCGGGACTCTACCGCACAGATACGCAGTATTTT. Translating it yields CATSRQPFGLAGLYRTDTQYF. The chain carries TRBV15 and TRBJ2-3; 12 bases are shared with TRBD2. The CDR3 has 21 amino acids. CDR1 is LNHNV, CDR2 YYDKDF, per germline (reference sequence). With 3 bases clipped from V and 1 base from J, the junction kept 17 bases outside the gene matches. The full variable domain, rest sourced from reference TRBV15 and TRBJ2-3, is DAMVIQNPRYQVTQFGKPVTLSCSQTLNHNVMYWYQQKSSQAPKLLFHYYDKDFNNEADTPDNFQSRRPNTSFCFLDIRSPGLGDTAMYLCATSRQPFGLAGLYRTDTQYFGPGTRLTVL.

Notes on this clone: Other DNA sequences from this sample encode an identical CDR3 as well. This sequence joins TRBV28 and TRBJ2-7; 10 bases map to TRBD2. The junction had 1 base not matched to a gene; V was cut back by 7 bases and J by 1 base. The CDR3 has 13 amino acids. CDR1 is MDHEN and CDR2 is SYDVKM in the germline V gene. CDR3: CASTSGSSYEQYF. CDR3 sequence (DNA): TGTGCCAGCACTAGCGGGAGTTCCTACGAGCAGTACTTC.